These 19 T cell receptor beta chains share one sample of origin, sequenced in a study of blood T cells in healthy people across ages. It was with a sample-barcoded 5' primer and a J-beta primer mix that a second PCR of roughly 7 to 12 cycles was run. TCRdb reanalysed the 5' RACE reads using MiXCR and keeps one entry per CDR3 protein. The sample carries 550,000 to 700,000 distinct CDR3 sequences, 25% to 30% recorded once. Specimen: blood. Receptor source: a woman aged 70 to 79 in good health.

This clonotype was seen only a few times. CDR3 sequence: CSVYHNYGYTF. CDR3 DNA sequence: TGCAGCGTTTACCATAACTATGGCTACACCTTC. The chain has TRBV29-1 and TRBJ1-2, with no clear D. V lost 5 bases, J lost 1 base, and 5 bases lay in between. The CDR3 length is 11 residues. In germline, CDR1 is SQVTM, CDR2 ANQGSEA.

The chain recombines TRBV2 with TRBJ1-2; 10 bases fit TRBD1. Germline V gene lookup returns CDR1 SNHLY and CDR2 FYNNEI. CDR3 size: 13 residues. V gave up 7 bases and J gave up 7 bases; unmatched junction bases: 6. The CDR3: CASNGQGEGGYTF. CDR3 DNA: TGTGCCAGCAACGGACAGGGGGAAGGTGGCTACACCTTC.

This clonotype has only a few counts. The chain employs TRBV7-2 and TRBJ2-5; D is unresolved. Germline V CDR1 and CDR2: SGHTA, FQGNSA. The CDR3 covers 12 residues. V gave up 2 bases and J gave up 4 bases, with 5 bases separating them. CDR3 nucleotides: TGTGCCAGCAGCTTATACGTAGAGACCCAGTACTTC. Translated, it gives CASSLYVETQYF.

The chain employs TRBV7-2 and TRBJ1-2; D ambiguous. The length of the CDR3 is 13 residues. Trimming removed 2 bases from V and 4 bases from J, with 8 bases in between. Looked up from germline, CDR1 is SGHTA and CDR2 is FQGNSA. CDR3 coding DNA: TGTGCCAGCAGCTTAAACCTGGGCTATGGCTACACCTTC. Translating gives CASSLNLGYGYTF. Using reference TRBV7-2 and TRBJ1-2 for the parts outside the CDR3, the full variable domain is GAGVSQSPSNKVTEKGKDVELRCDPISGHTALYWYRQSLGQGLEFLIYFQGNSAPDKSGLPSDRFSAERTGGSVSTLTIQRTQQEDSAVYLCASSLNLGYGYTFGSGTRLTVV.

The rearrangement links TRBV11-3 to TRBJ2-5; TRBD1 aligns across 7 bases. Losses at the gene ends were 11 bases for V and 1 base for J; bases not matched to a gene: 4. Germline loops: CDR1 SGHNT, CDR2 YENEEA. The CDR3 is 12 residues long. CDR3 in amino acids: CAGDSPQETQYF. DNA of the CDR3: TGTGCCGGGGACAGTCCCCAAGAGACCCAGTACTTC.

This CDR3 is CSAKHSNQPQHF. The DNA for the CDR3 is TGCAGTGCTAAACATTCCAATCAGCCCCAGCATTTT. The rearrangement joins TRBV20-1 to TRBJ1-5; D is ambiguous. This CDR3 is built from 12 residues. Between the trimmed V and J ends, which lost 4 bases and 3 bases, there was a span of 7 bases. CDR1 and CDR2 from the germline V gene are DFQATT and SNEGSKA (reference sequence).

The gene calls are TRBV5-6 and TRBJ1-2; 10 nucleotides agree with TRBD1. CDR3 length: 18 residues. After removal of 4 bases from V and 4 bases from J, the junction contained 16 bases not matched to a gene. In germline, CDR1 is SGHDT, CDR2 YYEEEE. The CDR3 spells CASSRLGGTGDVGYGYTF. Written as DNA, the CDR3 is TGTGCCAGCAGCCGTCTGGGCGGGACAGGGGACGTCGGCTATGGCTACACCTTC. The full variable domain, in which reference TRBV5-6 and TRBJ1-2 provide the parts outside the CDR3, is DAGVTQSPTHLIKTRGQQVTLRCSPKSGHDTVSWYQQALGQGPQFIFQYYEEEERQRGNFPDRFSGHQFPNYSSELNVNALLLGDSALYLCASSRLGGTGDVGYGYTFGSGTRLTVV.

The chain recombines TRBV7-2 with TRBJ1-2; D gene uncertain. Looked up from germline, CDR1 is SGHTA and CDR2 is FQGNSA. The V end was cut by 5 bases, the J end by 8 bases, with 12 bases between. This CDR3 comprises 12 residues. The CDR3 sequence: CASSLNLGGYTF. The CDR3, as DNA: TGTGCCAGCAGCCTCAATTTGGGGGGCTACACCTTC. The whole variable domain, filled in from reference TRBV7-2 and TRBJ1-2, reads GAGVSQSPSNKVTEKGKDVELRCDPISGHTALYWYRQSLGQGLEFLIYFQGNSAPDKSGLPSDRFSAERTGGSVSTLTIQRTQQEDSAVYLCASSLNLGGYTFGSGTRLTVV.

This clonotype was detected only a few times. This chain uses TRBV6-1 with TRBJ2-1; D may be TRBD1 or TRBD2 (6 bases each). The ends were cut back, 5 bases at V and 3 bases at J, with 17 bases in the middle. CDR3 size: 16 residues. Germline-derived CDR1 and CDR2 are MNHNS and SASEGT. DNA for the CDR3: TGTGCCAGCAGTCCTGGGTGGGGGGCCCGCTACAATGAGCAGTTCTTC. This sequence encodes CASSPGWGARYNEQFF.

The sample holds a few counts of this clonotype. The rearrangement uses TRBV18 and TRBJ2-2; a weak D match, TRBD1 (6 bases). The length of the CDR3 is 13 residues. Per germline, CDR1 KGHSH and CDR2 LQKENI. V was pared by 6 bases and J by 5 bases, with 10 bases between. The chain's CDR3 is CASSLGQTGELFF. The CDR3 bases are TGTGCCAGCTCTCTAGGACAGACCGGGGAGCTGTTTTTT.

Only a few counts were recorded for this clonotype. The chain combines TRBV7-2 with TRBJ1-5, with 10 bases that match TRBD1. V was pared by 4 bases and J by 6 bases, with 9 bases of the junction left unmatched. This CDR3 has 16 residues. The germline V gene has CDR1 SGHTA and CDR2 FQGNSA. Here the CDR3 reads CASSSIGTGVGQPQHF. The DNA of the CDR3 is TGTGCCAGCAGCTCCATTGGGACAGGGGTGGGTCAGCCCCAGCATTTT.

This clonotype has only a few counts. V is TRBV12-3 or TRBV12-4 and J is TRBJ2-4; D gene ambiguous. This CDR3 spans 15 amino acids. The germline V and J ends were trimmed by 1 base and 0 bases, with 7 bases remaining between them. The CDR3 region has the DNA TGTGCCAGCAGTTTAGAGCGTCTAGCCAAAAACATTCAGTACTTC. Translating it yields CASSLERLAKNIQYF.

CDR3 amino acids: CASFEGGSYEQYF. CDR3 bases: TGCGCCAGCTTTGAAGGGGGTTCCTACGAGCAGTACTTC. This chain joins TRBV5-1 and TRBJ2-7, with TRBD1 as a possible D gene (6 bases). The ends were cut back, 7 bases at V and 1 base at J, with 12 bases in the middle. The V gene's germline CDR1 is SGHRS and CDR2 YFSETQ. This CDR3 spans 13 amino acids.

This chain uses TRBV18 with TRBJ2-5; D gene ambiguous. Per germline, CDR1 KGHSH and CDR2 LQKENI. The CDR3 is 13 amino acids. The germline V and J ends were trimmed by 11 bases and 1 base, with 14 bases remaining between them. The CDR3 nucleotides read TGTGCCGGCACAACAGACCGCCAAGAGACCCAGTACTTC. Protein sequence: CAGTTDRQETQYF.

The chain recombines TRBV7-3 with TRBJ2-5; 7 bases are shared with TRBD1. Germline CDR1 and CDR2: SGHTA and FQGTGA. V lost 5 bases to trimming and J lost 0 bases; unmatched junction nucleotides: 6. The CDR3 has 15 amino acids. The CDR3 DNA is TGTGCCAGCAGCCCGGGGACAGCAAACCAAGAGACCCAGTACTTC. Translation: CASSPGTANQETQYF.

There are a few counts of this clonotype. The J gene is TRBJ2-1, the V gene TRBV20-1; a possible D gene is TRBD1 (6 bases). The CDR3 has 12 amino acids. V was cut by 6 bases and J by 6 bases, with 12 bases left in between. Germline CDR1 reads DFQATT; CDR2 reads SNEGSKA (reference sequence). In DNA, the CDR3 is TGCAGTGCCCTACAGGGAACCAATGAGCAGTTCTTC. Translating it yields CSALQGTNEQFF.

This clonotype came up a few times. The J gene is TRBJ1-2, the V gene TRBV6-5; 7 nucleotides line up with TRBD1. Germline loops: CDR1 MNHEY, CDR2 SVGAGI. J was trimmed by 10 bases and V by 7 bases; bases with no gene match: 9. CDR3 length: 12 amino acids. CDR3 sequence reads: CASTLTGTAYTF. The CDR3 DNA sequence: TGTGCCAGCACCTTAACCGGGACAGCCTACACCTTC.

This chain links TRBV12-3 or TRBV12-4 with TRBJ2-3; 7 bases match TRBD2. Trimming took 6 bases from V and 12 from J; bases not matched to a gene: 9. The CDR3 contains 12 residues. CDR3 nucleotide sequence: TGTGCCAGCAGCCCAGGACTAGGGCTTCAGTATTTT. It translates to CASSPGLGLQYF.

This clonotype was observed a handful of times. CDR3 coding DNA: TGCAGTCCTAAGGTAGATACGCAGTATTTT. It codes for CSPKVDTQYF. The chain is built from TRBV20-1 and TRBJ2-3; D is undetermined. CDR1 is DFQATT and CDR2 is SNEGSKA in the germline V gene (reference sequence). Trimming pared 8 bases from V and 5 bases from J, leaving 8 bases between. The CDR3 is 10 residues long.